This TCR beta chain is drawn from a study of cytomegalovirus exposure and HLA in healthy donors. Looking at the study overall: Early on, a data release was issued that held about 85 million unique TCRs from HLA-typed donors. Study conclusions and caveats: Association of 16,951 TCR beta sequences with HLA alleles was found at 0.05 false discovery rate in a later analysis. A prior analysis recorded that most TCR beta V segments were productive about 87% or about 30% of the time. Association of a missense DCLRE1C variant with TCR beta V- and J-gene trimming was reported in a later analysis.

The CDR3 covers 15 residues. This clone appeared once. Its antigen is not identified. PCR was performed using 60 Vbeta and 13 Jbeta primers. Produced via immunoSEQ multiplex PCR; TCRdb's table is partial and in-frame only. The data show roughly 130,000 clones, 55% to 75% seen once. The sequenced sample consisted of PBMCs. The receptor was isolated from a man under 40 in good health and CMV-seropositive. This chain uses TRBV21-1 with TRBJ2-1; TRBD1 was called by the table and not checked on the DNA. TRBV21-1 is reported as a pseudogene. This chain's CDR3 is CASSKGNRERNEQFF. The CDR3 DNA follows: TGTGCCAGCAGCAAAGGGAACAGGGAACGTAATGAGCAGTTCTTC.